These T cell receptor beta chains were read from a single sample in a study of T cells in Graves' hyperthyroidism and ophthalmopathy. MiXCR, applied by TCRdb to the multiplex PCR reads, yields one record per CDR3 protein. The sample has 250,000 to 300,000 distinct CDR3 sequences, roughly 19% seen once; the top ten hold 35% to 40%. Sequences were obtained from blood. These receptors were taken from a man over 45 with Graves' ophthalmopathy. The CDR3 runs from the conserved cysteine through the conserved F or W. Fields, in order: V gene, J gene, CDR3 protein.

>TRBV15|TRBJ2-7
CATSRDLGGWQYF
>TRBV4-2|TRBJ2-1
CASSRTSGPYNEQFF
>TRBV13|TRBJ1-1
CASSLGPPGTEAFF
>TRBV6-1|TRBJ2-3
CATRQGMSTDTQYF
>TRBV5-5|TRBJ2-5
CASSLPDQETQYF
>TRBV27|TRBJ2-7
CASSSISRLVQAYEQYF
>TRBV28|TRBJ2-3
CASSSAVRIIDTQYF
>TRBV19|TRBJ2-3
CASKTGSTDTQYF
>TRBV27|TRBJ2-1
CASSPGTGVIPWINEQFF
>TRBV24-1|TRBJ2-1
CATTRTSGSPNEQFF
>TRBV7-3|TRBJ2-5
CASSLRDSEKYF
>TRBV28|TRBJ2-7
CASRNGASGSHEQYF
>TRBV28|TRBJ1-1
CASSSPGRVNTEAFF
>TRBV20-1|TRBJ1-2
CSALGPGYTF
>TRBV28|TRBJ2-7
CASSLTSIFAEQYF
>TRBV28|TRBJ2-5
CASSPDGHGQTQYF
>TRBV7-9|TRBJ2-3
CASSLTRGEPPTDTQYF
>TRBV6-1|TRBJ1-4
CASSYGSPGQLLNEKLFF
>TRBV28|TRBJ2-7
CASRPSGVGKEQYF
>TRBV20-1|TRBJ2-1
CSASGPSGSSYNEQFF
>TRBV29-1|TRBJ2-5
CSHRLCPGTAKETQYF
>TRBV27|TRBJ2-7
CASSLSASGSSYEQYF
>TRBV5-8|TRBJ2-1
CASSRVGSGRRSEQFF
>TRBV14|TRBJ1-1
CASSLQYNTEAFF
>TRBV9|TRBJ2-3
CASSSDRGQVDTQYF
>TRBV27|TRBJ2-1
CASSWTGYNEQFF
>TRBV6-1|TRBJ1-2
CASSEFGTPVRTF
>TRBV28|TRBJ1-6
CASSFPQGAYSPLHF
>TRBV6-1|TRBJ2-7
CASSLGDSISYEQYF
>TRBV24-1|TRBJ2-2
CATSDQLAANTGELFF
>TRBV6-2/TRBV6-3|TRBJ2-2
CASGLVTGELFF
>TRBV5-6|TRBJ1-5
CASSFRGSGSYSNQPQHF
>TRBV7-6|TRBJ2-5
CASSTQTGQGETQYF
>TRBV6-2/TRBV6-3|TRBJ2-1
CASSRLYNEQFF
>TRBV20-1|TRBJ2-5
CSASLRVVETQYF
>TRBV5-1|TRBJ2-7
CASSLGQLTYEQYF
>TRBV7-2|TRBJ2-1
CASSLGASGEGQEQSF
>TRBV5-1|TRBJ2-1
CASSLSGEGGEQFF
>TRBV7-9|TRBJ2-3
CASSSSQDTQYF
>TRBV6-6|TRBJ1-2
CASSYSTRDGYTF
>TRBV2|TRBJ2-3
CASSQQGLGTDTQYF
>TRBV20-1|TRBJ2-5
CSARDQAGLQETQYF
>TRBV28|TRBJ2-7
CASSLGGQGYEQYF
>TRBV6-1|TRBJ2-5
CASRETAETQYF
>TRBV19|TRBJ2-1
CASSNRAVRDEQFF
>TRBV12-3/TRBV12-4|TRBJ2-7
CASSPDQTYEQYF
>TRBV10-3|TRBJ2-1
CAISESPYNEQFF
>TRBV2|TRBJ1-2
CASNGPIAGDNGYTF
>TRBV7-3|TRBJ2-1
CASSSRTSGEQFF
>TRBV15|TRBJ2-7
CATSHDSYEQYF
>TRBV7-3|TRBJ2-1
CASGPSPSGEQFF
>TRBV20-1|TRBJ1-1
CSASQGVGTEAFF
>TRBV10-3|TRBJ2-1
CAIMQGLAGGRSSYNEQFF
>TRBV19|TRBJ1-5
CASRGEWSSNQPQHF
>TRBV6-1|TRBJ2-7
CASSDGLGNEQYF